This T cell receptor (beta chain) was recovered during a study of lymphopenia after photon versus proton radiotherapy. Remarks on this clone: The antigen remains unidentified.

Study-level findings and limits: Relative stability marked proton patients; photon patients lost diversity and naive cells. Post-nadir TCR diversity decline inversely tracked overall survival among those who died. Post-nadir diversity loss with photons came from oligoclonal expansion, particularly CD8+ Temra cells.

Libraries were prepared by immunoSEQ multiplex PCR; TCRdb keeps only in-frame clonotypes and omits some of them. Counted here are under 25,000 clones, 85% occurring once; the ten biggest clones make up 18%. This TCR derives from a man between 60 and 75 years old with pancreatic cancer. The sample consisted of peripheral blood, taken from a patient treated with photon-based radiotherapy.

CDR3 sequence (DNA): TGTGCCAGCAGCTATGATCAGACCCCTGGGCTGTTTTTT. This encodes CASSYDQTPGLFF. The genes are TRBV11-1 and TRBJ2-2, with unresolved D. Germline CDR1 and CDR2: SGHAT and FQDESV (reference sequence). This CDR3 has 13 amino acids. The V end lost 4 bases, the J end lost 13 bases, and 16 bases lay between the germline ends.